The T cell receptor (beta chain) described here comes from a study of blood T cell repertoires in COVID-19. The wider study: COVID-19 samples collected from the United States, Italy and Spain covered acute and convalescent phases. PBMCs, B-cell-depleted T cells, or T cells provided the cDNA or gDNA that made up the material.

Original data processing: Nucleated cell counts were estimated from reference gene primer amplification. Sequencing was performed with immunoSEQ multiplex PCR; in TCRdb, only in-frame clones are kept and a portion is missing. V and J calls and clone size are those listed in that table; D and trimming were worked out from the DNA. This sample yields roughly 30,000 clones, of which roughly 85% are seen a single time; around 7% belongs to the top ten. The length of the CDR3 is 14 residues. Per the germline V gene, CDR1 is WNHNN and CDR2 is SYGVQD (reference sequence). The J segment lost 11 bases and the V segment lost 4 bases, leaving 9 bases of the junction unmatched. This clone has only one observation.

This clonotype was obtained from a man in his 60s with active COVID-19. The sequenced sample consisted of peripheral blood. The chain joins TRBV10-1 to TRBJ2-1, with 9 positions matching TRBD2. CDR3 in amino acids: CASSVPQAGGKQFF. The CDR3, as DNA: TGCGCCAGCAGTGTCCCCCAGGCGGGAGGGAAGCAGTTCTTC.